The next 8 T cell receptor beta chains were all read from a single sample in a study of cytomegalovirus exposure and HLA in healthy donors. With 60 Vbeta and 13 Jbeta primers, the PCR was carried out. TCRdb's copy holds only in-frame clones and misses some; the assay was immunoSEQ multiplex PCR. The sample yields fewer than 200,000 clones, less than 85% seen once. Sequences were obtained from PBMCs. Receptors originate from a man aged 35 to 55 in good health and CMV-seronegative.

The genes are TRBV5-6 and TRBJ1-1, with no clear D. This CDR3 has 15 residues. Trimming stripped 0 bases from V and 0 bases from J, with 9 bases between. CDR1 is SGHDT and CDR2 is YYEEEE in the germline V gene. CDR3 amino acids: CASSLAVIMNTEAFF. For the CDR3, the DNA is TGTGCCAGCAGCTTGGCCGTTATAATGAACACTGAAGCTTTCTTT.

The J gene is TRBJ2-4, the V gene TRBV29-1; 7 bases agree with TRBD1. CDR3 length equals 13 residues. The trim removed 7 bases at V and 9 bases at J, leaving 12 bases unmatched. CDR1 SQVTM and CDR2 ANQGSEA come from the germline V gene. The chain's CDR3 is CSGVSTGTGIQYF. CDR3 bases: TGCAGCGGAGTATCGACAGGGACGGGCATTCAGTACTTC.

CDR3 sequence: CASSEATDGYTEAFF. The DNA for the CDR3 is TGTGCCAGCAGTGAAGCCACAGACGGTTACACTGAAGCTTTCTTT. This chain joins TRBV6-1 and TRBJ1-1; D unresolved. This CDR3 is built from 15 residues. Trimming removed 0 bases at V and 3 bases at J, with 11 bases between. Per the germline V gene, CDR1 is MNHNS and CDR2 is SASEGT.

This chain links TRBV6-5 with TRBJ2-5; tentatively, D is TRBD2 (6 bases). The ends were cut back, 6 bases at V and 2 bases at J, with 13 bases in the middle. The germline CDR1 and CDR2 sequences are MNHEY and SVGAGI. This CDR3 region has 14 residues. The CDR3 region is CASRPRGSQETQYF. The CDR3 DNA sequence: TGTGCCAGCAGGCCCCGGGGGTCGCAAGAGACCCAGTACTTC.

This chain connects TRBV7-2 to TRBJ1-1; 8 bases align to TRBD1. The CDR3 has 14 residues. The J segment lost 5 bases and the V segment lost 5 bases, leaving 7 bases of the junction unmatched. The germline V gene has CDR1 SGHTA and CDR2 FQGNSA. CDR3 sequence: CASSRQGLGTEAFF. The CDR3 DNA reads as TGTGCCAGCAGCCGACAGGGGCTGGGGACTGAAGCTTTCTTT.

The chain employs TRBV9 and TRBJ1-4; 7 bases fit TRBD1. This CDR3 comprises 15 residues. Germline V lookup: CDR1 SGDLS, CDR2 YYNGEE. The V segment lost 4 bases and the J segment 13 bases; nucleotides outside the gene matches: 16. The CDR3 loop is CASSTTTGTESILFF. CDR3 DNA: TGTGCCAGCAGCACAACCACCGGGACAGAATCAATACTGTTTTTT.

This sequence joins TRBV19 and TRBJ1-3; no clear D gene. This CDR3 has 16 residues. From germline, CDR1 is LNHDA and CDR2 SQIVND (reference sequence). Deletions cut 3 bases from V and 3 bases from J, with 15 bases between. CDR3 sequence (DNA): TGTGCCAGTAGTATTCCGAGCAGCCTAGGTGGAAACACCATATATTTT. Its protein product is CASSIPSSLGGNTIYF.

This chain uses TRBV5-4 with TRBJ2-3, with no clear D. Per the germline V gene, CDR1 is SGHNT and CDR2 is YYREEE (reference sequence). The CDR3 is 14 residues long. Trimming cost V 1 base and J 3 bases, with 9 bases left between them. CDR3 DNA sequence: TGTGCCAGCAGCTTGTACGGGTTGACAGATACGCAGTATTTT. Translation: CASSLYGLTDTQYF.